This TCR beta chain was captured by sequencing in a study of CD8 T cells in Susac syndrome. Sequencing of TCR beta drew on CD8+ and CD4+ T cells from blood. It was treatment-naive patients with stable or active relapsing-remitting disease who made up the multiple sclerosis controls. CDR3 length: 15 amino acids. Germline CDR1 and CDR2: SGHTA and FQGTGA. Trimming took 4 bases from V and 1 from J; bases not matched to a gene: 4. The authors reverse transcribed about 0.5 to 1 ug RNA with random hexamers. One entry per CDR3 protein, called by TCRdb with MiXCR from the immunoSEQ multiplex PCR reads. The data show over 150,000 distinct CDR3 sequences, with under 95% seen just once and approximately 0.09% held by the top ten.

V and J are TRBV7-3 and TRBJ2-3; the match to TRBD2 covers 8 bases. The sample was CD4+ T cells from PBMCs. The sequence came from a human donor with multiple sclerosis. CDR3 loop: CASSSGAGGTDTQYF. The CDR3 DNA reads TGTGCCAGCAGCTCAGGAGCGGGGGGCACAGATACGCAGTATTTT.